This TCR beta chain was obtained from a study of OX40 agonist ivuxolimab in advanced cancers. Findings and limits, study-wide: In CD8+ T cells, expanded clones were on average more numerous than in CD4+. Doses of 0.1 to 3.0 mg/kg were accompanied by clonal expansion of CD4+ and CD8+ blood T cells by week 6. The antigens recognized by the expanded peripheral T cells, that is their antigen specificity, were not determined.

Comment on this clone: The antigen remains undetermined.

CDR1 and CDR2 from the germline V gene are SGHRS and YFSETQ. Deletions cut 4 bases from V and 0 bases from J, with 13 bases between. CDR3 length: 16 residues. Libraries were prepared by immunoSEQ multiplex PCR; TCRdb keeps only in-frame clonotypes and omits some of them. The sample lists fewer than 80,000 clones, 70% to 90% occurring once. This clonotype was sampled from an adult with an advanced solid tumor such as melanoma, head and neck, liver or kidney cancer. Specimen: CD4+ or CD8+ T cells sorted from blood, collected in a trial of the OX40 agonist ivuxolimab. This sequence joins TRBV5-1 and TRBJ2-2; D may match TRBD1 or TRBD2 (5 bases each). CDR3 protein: CASSRDRQTNTGELFF. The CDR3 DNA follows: TGCGCCAGCAGCAGGGACCGACAGACGAACACCGGGGAGCTGTTTTTT.